The 9 T cell receptor beta chains given below trace back to one sample, sequenced in a study of metastatic and nonmetastatic thyroid tumors. TCRdb re-processed the PCR reads through MiXCR. The sample lists roughly 8,000 clones; roughly a quarter were seen once. Each patient went into thyroid surgery without having received any treatment. The sequencing sample was made of tumor tissue. Receptor source: a female donor with papillary thyroid cancer or a benign thyroid nodule (not recorded which). Some clones in this sample may be carry-over from other donors' samples.

This clone was seen at least ten times. This chain joins TRBV20-1 and TRBJ2-7; D may correspond to TRBD1 or TRBD2 (5 bases each). V was shortened by 3 bases and J by 1 base, with 16 bases between the two germline ends. Germline assignment: CDR1 DFQATT and CDR2 SNEGSKA (reference sequence). This CDR3 has 15 residues. CDR3 DNA sequence: TGCAGTGCTAGGAGGCTCGGGGACGGGTCCTACGAGCAGTACTTC. Protein product: CSARRLGDGSYEQYF.

This chain joins TRBV7-9 and TRBJ2-5, with D perhaps matching TRBD2 (5 bases). Germline CDR1 SEHNR, CDR2 FQNEAQ (reference sequence). With 1 base removed from V and 2 bases from J, the gap between germline ends came to 8 bases. This CDR3 contains 14 residues. CDR3 bases: TGTGCCAGCAGCTTAGTGGGAGATCAAGAGACCCAGTACTTC. Translated, it gives CASSLVGDQETQYF.

This chain joins TRBV19 and TRBJ2-2, with D tentatively TRBD2 (5 bases). The CDR3 is 14 amino acids. V was clipped by 10 bases and J by 16 bases, with 28 bases between them. CDR1 and CDR2 (germline): LNHDA, SQIVND (reference sequence). CDR3: CATTPDSNTGDRFF. As DNA, the CDR3 is TGTGCCACCACCCCGGACTCTAACACCGGGGATCGGTTTTTT.

This clone was observed many times. This chain connects TRBV5-1 to TRBJ1-1; TRBD1 is a possible D gene (5 bases). This CDR3 contains 14 residues. Trimming took off 2 bases at V and 0 bases at J, with 8 bases between the two ends. Per the germline V gene, CDR1 is SGHRS and CDR2 is YFSETQ. CDR3: CASSFGTLNTEAFF. The CDR3 DNA sequence: TGCGCCAGCAGCTTCGGGACTCTGAACACTGAAGCTTTCTTT.

This clone was found a few times. V gene TRBV20-1 combines with J gene TRBJ2-7, with TRBD1 matching 8 bases. Germline V gene data show CDR1 as DFQATT and CDR2 as SNEGSKA (reference sequence). CDR3 length: 12 residues. Germline trimming cut 3 bases from V and 5 bases from J; bases unmatched to any gene: 3. CDR3 in DNA: TGCAGTGCTAGCGGACAGGGCGACGAGCAGTACTTC. This gives the protein CSASGQGDEQYF.

A note on this clone: Other DNA sequences in this specimen translate into the identical CDR3. The chain recombines TRBV7-8 with TRBJ1-1, with TRBD1 identical over 7 bases. Per germline, CDR1 SGHVS and CDR2 FQNEAQ. V gave up 5 bases and J gave up 0 bases; unmatched junction bases: 9. This CDR3 spans 16 amino acids. The CDR3 here is CASSHFRDRMNTEAFF. The CDR3 DNA reads as TGTGCCAGCAGCCATTTCCGGGACAGAATGAACACTGAAGCTTTCTTT.

This clone was counted only a few times. The chain combines TRBV4-1 with TRBJ2-3, with 9 nucleotides matching TRBD1. Germline V gene sequence: CDR1 MGHRA, CDR2 YSYEKL. The CDR3 consists of 15 residues. V shed 4 bases and J 5 bases; nucleotides not matched to a gene: 7. CDR3 DNA: TGCGCCAGCAGCCTATCGGGACAGGGTTTAGATACGCAGTATTTT. This sequence encodes CASSLSGQGLDTQYF.

This CDR3 is CASSYQDSNYEQYF. Here the CDR3 DNA reads TGTGCCAGCAGTTACCAGGACAGTAACTACGAGCAGTACTTC. V and J are TRBV6-6 and TRBJ2-7, with D possibly matching TRBD1 (6 bases). The CDR3 consists of 14 residues. V was cut by 2 bases and J by 3 bases, with 11 bases left in between. Germline assignment: CDR1 MNHNY and CDR2 SVGAGI (reference sequence).

The chain combines TRBV6-1 with TRBJ1-1; D unresolved. V was trimmed by 7 bases and J by 0 bases, leaving 12 bases between them. Germline V gives CDR1 MNHNS, CDR2 SASEGT. The CDR3 totals 14 residues. The CDR3 coding sequence is TGTGCCAGCACCCCAGACGGTATGAACACTGAAGCTTTCTTT. Translated: CASTPDGMNTEAFF.